What follows are 11 T cell receptor beta chains derived from one specimen sequenced in a study of T cell changes during pregnancy in multiple sclerosis. Sequencing was performed with immunoSEQ multiplex PCR; in TCRdb, only in-frame clones are kept and a portion is missing. Of some 60,000 clones in the sample, 90% were seen once. Here the sequenced sample was peripheral blood, taken in the first trimester of pregnancy. All receptors derive from a female donor in good health, enrolled as a control in a pregnancy study.

V is TRBV30 and J is TRBJ2-4; tentatively, D is TRBD2 (6 bases). CDR1 GTSNPN and CDR2 SVGIG come from the germline V gene (reference sequence). The V end was cut by 5 bases, the J end by 6 bases, with 14 bases between. CDR3 length: 13 residues. Written as DNA, the CDR3 is TGTGCCTGGGCCAGGCGGGGATTAAACATTCAGTACTTC. It encodes CAWARRGLNIQYF.

The chain links TRBV5-5 to TRBJ1-5; D ambiguous. From germline, CDR1 is SGHKS and CDR2 YYEKEE (reference sequence). Trimming stripped 1 base from V and 4 bases from J, with 3 bases between. This CDR3 is 12 amino acids long. The CDR3 protein is CASSLYNQPQHF. The DNA of the CDR3 is TGTGCCAGCAGCTTGTATAATCAGCCCCAGCATTTT.

This chain connects TRBV6-5 to TRBJ2-1, with TRBD2 as a possible D gene (6 bases). V lost 0 bases and J 7 bases, leaving 16 bases between the germline ends. Per germline, CDR1 MNHEY and CDR2 SVGAGI. This CDR3 has 16 amino acids. This chain's CDR3 is CASSYSLTEGKNEQFF. The CDR3 DNA reads as TGTGCCAGCAGTTACTCTTTAACGGAGGGGAAGAATGAGCAGTTCTTC.

This chain joins TRBV5-1 and TRBJ1-6, with 8 bases identical to TRBD1. CDR3 length: 15 residues. Germline CDR1 is SGHRS and CDR2 is YFSETQ. Unmatched junction bases numbered 2, after V lost 3 bases and J lost 3 bases. The CDR3 protein is CASSSTGGYNSPLHF. The CDR3 DNA follows: TGCGCCAGCAGCTCTACAGGGGGCTATAATTCACCCCTCCACTTT.

The CDR3 nucleotides read TGTGCCAGCAGTGGAGACAGGGACAATCAGCCCCAGCATTTT. This sequence encodes CASSGDRDNQPQHF. J is TRBJ1-5 and V is TRBV6-1, with 7 positions matching TRBD1. The CDR3 extends over 14 amino acids. V shed 4 bases and J 3 bases; nucleotides not matched to a gene: 3. Germline-derived CDR1 and CDR2 are MNHNS and SASEGT.

The chain links TRBV29-1 to TRBJ1-2; D gene unclear. CDR3 length equals 13 residues. V dropped 6 bases and J dropped 1 base, with 12 bases sitting between them. Germline V gene data show CDR1 as SQVTM and CDR2 as ANQGSEA. CDR3 nucleotides: TGCAGCGTAAGACTCGGTGATAACTATGGCTACACCTTC. Translating it yields CSVRLGDNYGYTF.

The chain recombines TRBV7-9 with TRBJ2-1, with D tentatively TRBD2 (5 bases). Germline CDR1 and CDR2: SEHNR and FQNEAQ (reference sequence). V lost 1 base to trimming and J lost 15 bases, with 16 bases between them. This CDR3 has 13 amino acids. The CDR3 DNA is TGTGCCAGCAGCTTAGTGGGGAGCGGAGATTCGTTCTTC. Its protein product is CASSLVGSGDSFF.

The V and J genes are TRBV7-9 and TRBJ2-7, with D perhaps TRBD2 (5 bases). This CDR3 spans 15 amino acids. V lost 5 bases to trimming and J lost 6 bases, with 20 bases between them. Germline CDR1 and CDR2: SEHNR and FQNEAQ (reference sequence). CDR3 sequence: CASSVPGIAGPEQYF. The CDR3 DNA reads TGTGCCAGCAGCGTACCGGGAATTGCTGGCCCCGAGCAGTACTTC.

The chain links TRBV5-5 to TRBJ2-7, with TRBD2 as a possible D gene (5 bases). Per the germline V gene, CDR1 is SGHKS and CDR2 is YYEKEE (reference sequence). The V end was cut by 0 bases, the J end by 2 bases, with 9 bases between. CDR3 length equals 14 residues. CDR3 coding DNA: TGTGCCAGCAGCTTGGTTCCGGAGGCCTACGAGCAGTACTTC. This gives the protein CASSLVPEAYEQYF.

V usage is TRBV5-1 and J usage is TRBJ2-2, with 12 bases lining up with TRBD2. Germline V gene lookup returns CDR1 SGHRS and CDR2 YFSETQ. V trimming: 6 bases; J trimming: 5 bases; junction bases outside the gene matches: 8. This CDR3 has 16 amino acids. The CDR3 DNA follows: TGCGCCAGCACCGGAGGAGGACTAGCGGGGACCGGGGAGCTGTTTTTT. Residues: CASTGGGLAGTGELFF. The full variable domain, in which reference TRBV5-1 and TRBJ2-2 provide the parts outside the CDR3, is KAGVTQTPRYLIKTRGQQVTLSCSPISGHRSVSWYQQTPGQGLQFLFEYFSETQRNKGNFPGRFSGRQFSNSRSEMNVSTLELGDSALYLCASTGGGLAGTGELFFGEGSRLTVL.

J is TRBJ1-6 and V is TRBV7-8; D possibly corresponds to TRBD1 (5 bases). CDR1 is SGHVS, CDR2 FQNEAQ, per germline. V shed 1 base and J shed 11 bases, with 9 bases lying between them. The CDR3 runs to 13 residues. In DNA form, the CDR3 reads TGTGCCAGCAGCTTAGGGGCAGGGACACCCCTCCACTTT. Amino acids: CASSLGAGTPLHF.